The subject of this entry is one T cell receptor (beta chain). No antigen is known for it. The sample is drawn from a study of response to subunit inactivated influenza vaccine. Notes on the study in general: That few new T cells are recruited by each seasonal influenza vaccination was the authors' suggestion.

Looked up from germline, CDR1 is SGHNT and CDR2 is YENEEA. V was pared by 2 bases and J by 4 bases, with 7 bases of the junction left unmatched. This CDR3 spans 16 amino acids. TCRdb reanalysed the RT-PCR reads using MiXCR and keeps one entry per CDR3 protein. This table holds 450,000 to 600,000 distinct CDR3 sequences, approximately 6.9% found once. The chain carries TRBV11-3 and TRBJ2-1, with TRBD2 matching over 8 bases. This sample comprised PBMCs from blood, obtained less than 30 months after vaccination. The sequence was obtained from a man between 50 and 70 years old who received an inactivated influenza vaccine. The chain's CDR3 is CASSLTSGELYNEQFF. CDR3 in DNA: TGTGCCAGCAGCTTAACTAGCGGAGAACTATACAATGAGCAGTTCTTC.